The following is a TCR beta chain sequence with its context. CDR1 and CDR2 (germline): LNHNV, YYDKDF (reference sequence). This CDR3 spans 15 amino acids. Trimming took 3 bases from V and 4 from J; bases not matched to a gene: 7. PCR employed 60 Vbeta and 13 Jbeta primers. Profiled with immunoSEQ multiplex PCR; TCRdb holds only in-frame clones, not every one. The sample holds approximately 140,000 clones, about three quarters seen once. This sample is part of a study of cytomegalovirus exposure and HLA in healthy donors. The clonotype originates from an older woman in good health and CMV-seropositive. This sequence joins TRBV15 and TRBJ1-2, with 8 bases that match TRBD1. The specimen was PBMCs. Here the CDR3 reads CATSSRTGKIYGYTF. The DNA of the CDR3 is TGTGCCACCAGCAGTCGGACAGGGAAGATCTATGGCTACACCTTC.